Following are 20 T cell receptor beta chains from one sample sequenced in a study of blood T cell repertoires in COVID-19. Libraries were prepared by immunoSEQ multiplex PCR; TCRdb keeps only in-frame clonotypes and omits some of them. The sample contains about 51,000 clones, about 86% of which appear only once. Input material: peripheral blood. These receptors were collected from an elderly man with active COVID-19.

The genes are TRBV7-3 and TRBJ2-6; weak D call: TRBD2 (6 bases). V lost 5 bases to trimming and J lost 0 bases, with 26 bases between them. There are 21 residues in the CDR3. Germline CDR1 is SGHTA and CDR2 is FQGTGA. Here the CDR3 reads CASSPTGLSRQADSGANVLTF. The CDR3 nucleotides read TGTGCCAGCAGCCCTACTGGACTATCCAGACAAGCCGACTCTGGGGCCAACGTCCTGACTTTC.

The gene calls are TRBV5-1 and TRBJ2-3, with D perhaps TRBD1 (5 bases). Germline CDR1 and CDR2: SGHRS and YFSETQ. The V end was cut by 3 bases, the J end by 4 bases, with 9 bases between. CDR3 size: 13 residues. CDR3 sequence (DNA): TGCGCCAGCAGCTCACCAGGGTCAGATACGCAGTATTTT. As protein: CASSSPGSDTQYF.

The sample holds one count of this clone. V gene TRBV28 combines with J gene TRBJ2-7; 9 bases align to TRBD1. CDR3 length: 18 residues. Germline V CDR1 and CDR2: MDHEN, SYDVKM. The J segment lost 0 bases and the V segment lost 3 bases, leaving 12 bases of the junction unmatched. The CDR3 bases are TGTGCCAGCAGTTTTGGTGTCTCTCGGGACAGGGCCTCCTACGAGCAGTACTTC. This sequence encodes CASSFGVSRDRASYEQYF.

The chain has TRBV5-6 and TRBJ2-5, with a weak D call TRBD1 (5 bases). Trimming stripped 4 bases from V and 5 bases from J, with 15 bases between. The CDR3 is 14 amino acids. The germline V gene encodes CDR1 SGHDT and CDR2 YYEEEE. DNA of the CDR3: TGTGCCAGCAGCCCCGTTTCGCACAGGGAGACCCAGTACTTC. Translated, it gives CASSPVSHRETQYF.

V is TRBV14 and J is TRBJ1-2; 9 bases map to TRBD1. The CDR3 contains 17 residues. Germline CDR1 is SGHDN and CDR2 is FVKESK. J gave up 3 bases and V 1 base, and 9 bases lay outside the gene matches. DNA for the CDR3: TGTGCCAGCAGCCAAGCGCGACAGGGGGTTCTCGACTATGGCTACACCTTC. Protein sequence: CASSQARQGVLDYGYTF.

This chain uses TRBV5-1 with TRBJ1-1; TRBD1 agrees at 8 bases. Trimming took 4 bases from V and 3 from J; bases not matched to a gene: 8. The CDR3 runs 15 residues. The germline CDR1 and CDR2 sequences are SGHRS and YFSETQ. In nucleotides, the CDR3 is TGCGCCAGCAGCGACGGACAGGGTGGGCACACTGAAGCTTTCTTT. Amino acids: CASSDGQGGHTEAFF.

V is TRBV18 and J is TRBJ2-2; weak D call: TRBD1 (6 bases). This CDR3 contains 15 residues. Deletions cut 3 bases from V and 0 bases from J, with 8 bases between. Per germline, CDR1 KGHSH and CDR2 LQKENI. The CDR3 nucleotides read TGTGCCAGCTCACCTCAGGGGACGAACACCGGGGAGCTGTTTTTT. This translates into CASSPQGTNTGELFF. Full variable domain (missing parts from reference TRBV18 and TRBJ2-2): NAGVMQNPRHLVRRRGQEARLRCSPMKGHSHVYWYRQLPEEGLKFMVYLQKENIIDESGMPKERFSAEFPKEGPSILRIQQVVRGDSAAYFCASSPQGTNTGELFFGEGSRLTVL.

V usage is TRBV6-9 and J usage is TRBJ2-3, with 12 bases identical to TRBD2. Germline V CDR1 and CDR2: MNHGY, SVAAGI. The V segment lost 2 bases and the J segment 6 bases; nucleotides outside the gene matches: 6. The CDR3 sequence is 16 residues long. As DNA, the CDR3 is TGTGCCAGCAGTTATCCCACTAGCGGGAGGAAGGATACGCAGTATTTT. Its protein is CASSYPTSGRKDTQYF.

This chain connects TRBV5-6 to TRBJ1-1, with TRBD1 matching over 8 bases. CDR1 is SGHDT, CDR2 YYEEEE, per germline. V shed 4 bases, J shed 7 bases, and the junction held 6 bases outside the gene matches. The CDR3 contains 13 residues. CDR3 sequence reads: CASSGTGTGEAFF. CDR3 bases: TGTGCCAGCAGCGGCACCGGGACAGGTGAAGCTTTCTTT. The full variable domain, its missing parts supplied by reference TRBV5-6 and TRBJ1-1, is DAGVTQSPTHLIKTRGQQVTLRCSPKSGHDTVSWYQQALGQGPQFIFQYYEEEERQRGNFPDRFSGHQFPNYSSELNVNALLLGDSALYLCASSGTGTGEAFFGQGTRLTVV.

This chain connects TRBV30 to TRBJ1-1; 11 bases fit TRBD1. Trimming removed 2 bases from V and 4 bases from J; junction bases left unmatched: 3. The germline V gene encodes CDR1 GTSNPN and CDR2 SVGIG (reference sequence). CDR3 size: 14 residues. CDR3 amino acids: CAWSSGTGGTEAFF. CDR3 nucleotide sequence: TGTGCCTGGAGTTCGGGGACAGGGGGCACTGAAGCTTTCTTT.

The CDR3: CASSEALSGKNIQYF. The CDR3 DNA follows: TGTGCCAGCAGTGAAGCTTTGAGCGGGAAAAACATTCAGTACTTC. The chain employs TRBV6-1 and TRBJ2-4, with D perhaps TRBD2 (6 bases). V was trimmed by 0 bases and J by 4 bases, leaving 10 bases between them. CDR3 length equals 15 residues. The V gene's germline CDR1 is MNHNS and CDR2 SASEGT.

The chain carries TRBV5-1 and TRBJ1-2, with D tentatively TRBD1 (5 bases). The CDR3 has 13 residues. The germline V gene has CDR1 SGHRS and CDR2 YFSETQ. The germline V and J ends were trimmed by 3 bases and 8 bases, with 14 bases remaining between them. In DNA, the CDR3 is TGCGCCAGCAGCTCCGCAGGAGGGGAGGGCTACACCTTC. Amino acid sequence: CASSSAGGEGYTF.

V is TRBV3-1 (or the pseudogene TRBV3-2) and J is TRBJ2-1, with TRBD2 matching 12 bases. The V and J ends lost 6 bases and 8 bases, in that order; junction bases with no gene match: 11. Germline-derived CDR1 and CDR2 are LGHDT and YNNKEL (reference sequence). The CDR3 is made up of 16 amino acids. CDR3 loop: CASSRLAGGFRDEQFF. The CDR3 DNA reads as TGTGCCAGCAGTCGTCTAGCGGGAGGGTTTAGGGATGAGCAGTTCTTC.

The chain joins TRBV24-1 to TRBJ2-3, with 9 bases identical to TRBD1. V shed 4 bases and J 5 bases; nucleotides not matched to a gene: 9. The germline CDR1 and CDR2 sequences are KGHDR and SFDVKD. CDR3 length: 16 amino acids. CDR3 residues: CATSDPGQGTEDTQYF. CDR3 bases: TGTGCCACCAGTGACCCGGGACAGGGCACCGAAGATACGCAGTATTTT.

The chain joins TRBV6-5 to TRBJ1-1; D ambiguous. Trimming pared 2 bases from V and 3 bases from J, leaving 10 bases between. CDR1 MNHEY and CDR2 SVGAGI come from the germline V gene. This CDR3 contains 14 residues. The CDR3 loop is CASSYPGADTEAFF. The CDR3, as DNA: TGTGCCAGCAGTTACCCCGGAGCAGACACTGAAGCTTTCTTT.

The chain uses TRBV6-4 and TRBJ1-2, with 7 bases matching TRBD1. CDR1 is MRHNA, CDR2 SNTAGT, per germline. There are 13 residues in the CDR3. Trimming removed 4 bases from V and 8 bases from J; junction bases left unmatched: 7. CDR3 region: CASSARTGYGYTF. Written as DNA, the CDR3 is TGTGCCAGCAGTGCCCGGACAGGCTACGGCTACACCTTC.

The chain uses TRBV18 and TRBJ2-7; 7 positions agree with TRBD1. Trimming cost V 4 bases and J 4 bases; bases outside gene matches: 16. The CDR3 covers 17 residues. The germline gives CDR1 KGHSH, CDR2 LQKENI. The CDR3: CASSRVDRVLGVYEQYF. The CDR3 DNA sequence: TGTGCCAGCTCACGGGTAGACAGGGTCTTAGGTGTGTACGAGCAGTACTTC. Combining the CDR3 with reference TRBV18 and TRBJ2-7 gives the whole variable domain NAGVMQNPRHLVRRRGQEARLRCSPMKGHSHVYWYRQLPEEGLKFMVYLQKENIIDESGMPKERFSAEFPKEGPSILRIQQVVRGDSAAYFCASSRVDRVLGVYEQYFGPGTRLTVT.

The rearrangement links TRBV12-5 to TRBJ1-4, with TRBD1 matching over 8 bases. CDR3 length: 16 amino acids. V was pared by 4 bases and J by 3 bases, with 7 bases of the junction left unmatched. CDR1 is LGHNT and CDR2 is FRNRAP in the germline V gene. CDR3 DNA: TGTGCTAGTGGTTCGGTAAAGGGACAGGCTAATGAAAAACTGTTTTTT. It specifies CASGSVKGQANEKLFF.

This clone was picked up a small number of times. The chain employs TRBV2 and TRBJ1-6; D may be TRBD1 (6 bases). Germline V lookup: CDR1 SNHLY, CDR2 FYNNEI. Trimming removed 7 bases at V and 7 bases at J, with 14 bases between. CDR3 length: 14 amino acids. The CDR3 nucleotides are TGTGCCAGCATCGCTTCGGGACAAAATTCACCCCTCCACTTT. It encodes CASIASGQNSPLHF.

V usage is TRBV28 and J usage is TRBJ1-6; tentative D call: TRBD1 (6 bases). CDR3 length: 14 residues. The V end was cut by 2 bases, the J end by 11 bases, with 13 bases between. Germline CDR1 and CDR2: MDHEN and SYDVKM. CDR3 sequence (DNA): TGTGCCAGCAGTTTAATTCGGACAGCCGCACCCCTCCACTTT. This sequence encodes CASSLIRTAAPLHF.